Each of the 16 T cell receptor beta chains below was sequenced from the same sample in a study of regulatory T cells in long-lasting Graves disease (dated by TCRdb to the early 2020s). According to the study, the label for this sample's time point signals: newly diagnosed GD, antithyroid drugs for less than 3 months. For both TCR sequencing and RNA sequencing, RNA was extracted from PBMCs in TRIzol. The receptor library was made with multiplex PCR. The reads were generated on an Illumina HiSeq 4000. To build TCR beta libraries, CDR3 regions were amplified by Arm-PCR using iRepertoire HTBI primers. The public sequencing data were trimmed at Q25 with fastp and processed into clonotypes with MiXCR by TCRdb, which kept only in-frame beta chains. Rows are unified per CDR3 protein, each entry keeping the most common DNA and genes. In all, the sample holds 380,000 or so distinct CDR3 sequences, and about 17% of those were seen once. Together, the top ten hold roughly a fifth of the sample.

Another study also made use of these data, one on T cells in Graves' hyperthyroidism and ophthalmopathy.

The sequencing used peripheral blood mononuclear cells (PBMCs), collected at new diagnosis, from a patient treated with antithyroid drugs. The receptors come from a woman in her late teens or twenties with Graves disease. Donor details come from another sample of the same person, matched by shared clones.

The DNA for the CDR3 is TGTGCCAGCAGTGCCTTGCGGCTAGCGGGGGGGCAATTTGGGGAGCAGTTCTTC. Protein sequence: CASSALRLAGGQFGEQFF. V usage is TRBV2 and J usage is TRBJ2-1; 12 bases line up with TRBD2. V was clipped by 4 bases and J by 10 bases; unmatched bases: 17. CDR1 is SNHLY and CDR2 is FYNNEI in the germline V gene. The CDR3 has 18 amino acids.

The J gene is TRBJ2-3, the V gene TRBV30; 7 bases are a match to TRBD2. Germline V CDR1 and CDR2: GTSNPN, SVGIG (reference sequence). Losses at the gene ends were 0 bases for V and 7 bases for J; bases not matched to a gene: 7. The CDR3 totals 14 residues. The CDR3 sequence: CAWSVLAGAYTQYF. Here the CDR3 DNA reads TGTGCCTGGAGTGTCCTGGCGGGAGCTTATACGCAGTATTTT.

This clonotype came up a few times. The chain recombines TRBV29-1 with TRBJ1-1, with 9 bases that match TRBD1. J lost 0 bases, V lost 2 bases, and 10 bases had no gene match. CDR1 and CDR2 (germline): SQVTM, ANQGSEA. The CDR3 has 17 amino acids. Written as DNA, the CDR3 is TGCAGCGTTGAATCACGGGACAGGGACCTTTTGAACACTGAAGCTTTCTTT. Protein product: CSVESRDRDLLNTEAFF. The variable domain in full, with the rest retrieved from reference TRBV29-1 and TRBJ1-1, is SAVISQKPSRDICQRGTSLTIQCQVDSQVTMMFWYRQQPGQSLTLIATANQGSEATYESGFVIDKFPISRPNLTFSTLTVSNMSPEDSSIYLCSVESRDRDLLNTEAFFGQGTRLTVV.

This clonotype was counted only a few times. This chain links TRBV13 with TRBJ2-5; a weak D match, TRBD2 (6 bases). Germline-derived CDR1 and CDR2 are PRHDT and FYEKMQ (reference sequence). The CDR3 runs 16 residues. V lost 5 bases and J 2 bases, leaving 18 bases between the germline ends. CDR3 amino acids: CASSPPTSRGQETQYF. CDR3 bases: TGTGCCAGCAGCCCCCCGACTAGTCGCGGTCAAGAGACCCAGTACTTC.

Ten or more counts support this clonotype. This chain connects TRBV10-3 to TRBJ2-1; unclear D gene. The CDR3 spans 13 residues. CDR1 is ENHRY and CDR2 is SYGVKD in the germline V gene. The V end lost 7 bases, the J end lost 8 bases, and 15 bases lay between the germline ends. CDR3: CAIMVSLVDEQFF. CDR3 DNA sequence: TGTGCCATCATGGTCAGCCTCGTGGATGAGCAGTTCTTC.

This chain joins TRBV29-1 and TRBJ1-2; D gene ambiguous. Deletions cut 4 bases from V and 5 bases from J, with 5 bases between. Germline values: CDR1 SQVTM, CDR2 ANQGSEA. The CDR3 is 10 amino acids. The CDR3 DNA follows: TGCAGCGTTGTTGCTTATGGCTACACCTTC. Translation: CSVVAYGYTF.

In this sample, this clonotype turned up many times. The chain carries TRBV20-1 and TRBJ2-3, with 9 nucleotides matching TRBD1. Trimming took 3 bases from V and 3 from J; bases not matched to a gene: 7. Germline CDR1 is DFQATT and CDR2 is SNEGSKA (reference sequence). The CDR3 has 15 amino acids. The CDR3 is CSARNRGRGTDTQYF. As DNA, the CDR3 is TGCAGTGCTAGGAACAGGGGGCGCGGAACAGATACGCAGTATTTT.

This clonotype was observed at least ten times. At one of its ends the junction is not consistent with the germline gene, which may arise from a read error. The CDR3 DNA is TGTGCCAGCAGCTTAGGGGCAGATACGCAGTATTTT. It yields the protein CASSLGADTQYF. The chain links TRBV5-1 to TRBJ2-3; D possibly corresponds to TRBD1 (5 bases). Germline-derived CDR1 and CDR2 are SGHRS and YFSETQ. The CDR3 is 12 amino acids.

The J gene is TRBJ1-5, the V gene TRBV9; D remains ambiguous. Per germline, CDR1 SGDLS and CDR2 YYNGEE. This CDR3 comprises 14 residues. Trimming removed 4 bases at V and 1 base at J, with 9 bases between. The CDR3 nucleotides read TGTGCCAGCAGCTCAGGAGCAAGCAATCAGCCCCAGCATTTT. Translation: CASSSGASNQPQHF.

This clonotype was seen many times. The rearrangement uses TRBV6-1 and TRBJ2-7; possibly TRBD1 for D (6 bases). V was trimmed by 6 bases and J by 5 bases, leaving 8 bases between them. This CDR3 is 11 amino acids long. The germline CDR1 and CDR2 sequences are MNHNS and SASEGT. CDR3 DNA sequence: TGTGCCAGCAGACAGGGCCACGAGCAGTACTTC. Translating it yields CASRQGHEQYF.

The chain joins TRBV7-2 to TRBJ2-5; perhaps TRBD1 as D (7 bases). This CDR3 spans 20 amino acids. V was shortened by 5 bases and J by 0 bases, with 28 bases between the two germline ends. Germline V gene lookup returns CDR1 SGHTA and CDR2 FQGNSA. Written as DNA, the CDR3 is TGTGCCAGCAGCCCACAACGACCCTGGAGGAGGGGGCCGTACCAAGAGACCCAGTACTTC. Protein: CASSPQRPWRRGPYQETQYF.

This chain joins TRBV6-2 or TRBV6-3 and TRBJ2-1, with 8 nucleotides matching TRBD1. Trimming removed 0 bases from V and 5 bases from J; junction bases left unmatched: 3. The germline CDR1 and CDR2 sequences are MNHEY and SVGEGT. The CDR3 loop spans 15 amino acids. CDR3 amino acids: CASSYSGDRHNEQFF. CDR3 DNA sequence: TGTGCCAGCAGTTACTCGGGGGACAGGCACAATGAGCAGTTCTTC.

Many counts were recorded for this clonotype. The genes are TRBV20-1 and TRBJ2-2; TRBD1 matches 11 bases. The J segment lost 6 bases and the V segment lost 1 base, leaving 10 bases of the junction unmatched. CDR1 and CDR2 from the germline V gene are DFQATT and SNEGSKA (reference sequence). The CDR3 runs to 17 residues. CDR3 loop: CSARGTPGQGVPGELFF. For the CDR3, the DNA is TGCAGTGCTAGAGGAACTCCGGGACAGGGGGTACCCGGGGAGCTGTTTTTT.

This clonotype was recorded many times. The genes are TRBV2 and TRBJ1-2; D is possibly TRBD1 (5 bases). Germline loops: CDR1 SNHLY, CDR2 FYNNEI. The CDR3 covers 12 residues. V shed 4 bases and J shed 4 bases, with 7 bases lying between them. In DNA, the CDR3 is TGTGCCAGCAGTGCGGGGCCCTATGGCTACACCTTC. It encodes CASSAGPYGYTF.

Only a few counts were recorded for this clonotype. The chain recombines TRBV7-3 with TRBJ2-3, with D possibly being TRBD1 or TRBD2 (6 bases each). Trimming cost V 2 bases and J 4 bases, with 13 bases left between them. Germline V gene lookup returns CDR1 SGHTA and CDR2 FQGTGA. The CDR3 extends over 15 amino acids. The CDR3 nucleotides read TGTGCCAGCAGCTTAGATACCGGGGGCCCAGATACGCAGTATTTT. Amino acid sequence: CASSLDTGGPDTQYF.

Here the CDR3 DNA reads TGCGCCAGCAGCCACCAGGGACAGGGCGACACTGAAGCTTTCTTT. It translates to CASSHQGQGDTEAFF. This chain uses TRBV4-1 with TRBJ1-1, with 9 bases matching TRBD1. With V trimmed by 3 bases and J by 3 bases, 5 bases remained unmatched. The CDR3 loop spans 15 amino acids. Germline values: CDR1 MGHRA, CDR2 YSYEKL.